Listed here are 11 T cell receptor beta chains from one sample, sequenced in a study of T-cell reconstitution after alpha-beta-depleted transplantation in children. Unique molecular identifiers were used to barcode this TCRbeta library. One entry per CDR3 protein, called by TCRdb with MiXCR from the PCR reads. The repertoire holds over 200,000 distinct CDR3 sequences, with roughly a tenth as singletons. The specimen was PBMCs, collected before TCRalphabeta/CD19-depleted stem cell transplant. Receptors originate from a child younger than two with acute myeloid leukemia, due to receive a stem cell transplant.

The V and J genes are TRBV6-1 and TRBJ1-6; a possible D gene is TRBD1 (6 bases). Between the trimmed V and J ends, which lost 4 bases and 14 bases, there was a span of 12 bases. CDR1 is MNHNS and CDR2 is SASEGT in the germline V gene. The CDR3 loop spans 12 amino acids. This CDR3 reads CASSATGSTLHF. CDR3 nucleotide sequence: TGTGCCAGCAGTGCGACAGGTAGTACCCTCCACTTT.

The table lists this clonotype with many counts. The CDR3 nucleotides read TGTGCCAGCAGCCCGTTTGACGGGAGGAAAGATACGCAGTATTTT. It translates to CASSPFDGRKDTQYF. The V and J genes are TRBV27 and TRBJ2-3; 7 nucleotides align to TRBD2. CDR1 MNHEY and CDR2 SMNVEV come from the germline V gene (reference sequence). This CDR3 contains 15 residues. J was trimmed by 5 bases and V by 6 bases; bases with no gene match: 11.

This clonotype was observed many times. V usage is TRBV20-1 and J usage is TRBJ2-7; 10 nucleotides line up with TRBD1. The CDR3 consists of 15 residues. CDR1 is DFQATT and CDR2 is SNEGSKA in the germline V gene (reference sequence). With V trimmed by 6 bases and J by 3 bases, 11 bases remained unmatched. CDR3 sequence (DNA): TGCAGTGCCACCCCAGGGACAGGGGTTAGCTACGAGCAGTACTTC. As protein: CSATPGTGVSYEQYF.

This clonotype occurred many times. The V call is TRBV10-3, the J call TRBJ1-5, with D possibly being TRBD1 (5 bases). The germline V gene encodes CDR1 ENHRY and CDR2 SYGVKD. Trimming cost V 3 bases and J 6 bases, with 12 bases left between them. The CDR3 spans 14 residues. The CDR3 loop is CAISERREGQPQHF. The DNA of the CDR3 is TGTGCCATCAGTGAACGCAGGGAAGGTCAGCCCCAGCATTTT.

This clonotype was seen repeatedly, ten times or more. The chain joins TRBV29-1 to TRBJ2-1, with a tentative D call TRBD1 (6 bases). The CDR3 totals 13 residues. Germline V gene sequence: CDR1 SQVTM, CDR2 ANQGSEA. Deletions cut 4 bases from V and 0 bases from J, with 7 bases between. CDR3: CSVVDSSYNEQFF. The CDR3 nucleotides read TGCAGCGTTGTGGACAGCTCCTACAATGAGCAGTTCTTC.

This clonotype has a count of ten or more. J is TRBJ2-7 and V is TRBV10-1; no reliable D call. The length of the CDR3 is 12 residues. Deletions cut 3 bases from V and 13 bases from J, with 16 bases between. The germline gives CDR1 WNHNN, CDR2 SYGVQD (reference sequence). This chain's CDR3 is CASSDVSAVLYF. CDR3 DNA sequence: TGCGCCAGCAGTGACGTTTCGGCAGTTTTATACTTC.

The genes are TRBV7-9 and TRBJ2-2; 9 nucleotides align to TRBD1. Germline V gene sequence: CDR1 SEHNR, CDR2 FQNEAQ (reference sequence). V was clipped by 1 base and J by 5 bases; unmatched bases: 5. The CDR3 covers 16 residues. CDR3 amino acids: CASSLGRDRGTGELFF. CDR3 in DNA: TGTGCCAGCAGCTTAGGTCGAGACAGGGGGACCGGGGAGCTGTTTTTT.

The table lists this clonotype with many counts. J is TRBJ2-4 and V is TRBV25-1; weak D call: TRBD2 (5 bases). The germline V gene has CDR1 MGHDK and CDR2 SYGVNS. CDR3 length: 17 amino acids. The V end was cut by 2 bases, the J end by 2 bases, with 16 bases between. CDR3 sequence: CASSEPSGMGSKNIQYF. DNA of the CDR3: TGTGCCAGCAGTGAACCTTCCGGGATGGGGTCCAAAAACATTCAGTACTTC.

There are many counts of this clonotype. The chain employs TRBV20-1 and TRBJ2-1; 11 bases agree with TRBD2. CDR1 and CDR2 (germline): DFQATT, SNEGSKA (reference sequence). CDR3 length: 16 amino acids. V shed 1 base, J shed 4 bases, and the junction held 6 bases outside the gene matches. CDR3 region: CSARVQGTSGYNEQFF. DNA of the CDR3: TGCAGTGCTAGAGTCCAGGGGACTAGCGGTTACAATGAGCAGTTCTTC.

This clonotype has ten or more counts. This rearrangement joins TRBV19 to TRBJ2-7, with D unresolved. This CDR3 spans 14 amino acids. From germline, CDR1 is LNHDA and CDR2 SQIVND (reference sequence). The V and J ends lost 5 bases and 2 bases respectively, with 13 bases between them. The CDR3 loop is CASSPNSGPYEQYF. CDR3 bases: TGTGCCAGTAGTCCGAACTCCGGGCCCTACGAGCAGTACTTC.

This clonotype has ten or more counts. The rearrangement joins TRBV28 to TRBJ2-1, with D possibly matching TRBD2 (6 bases). The germline V and J ends were trimmed by 4 bases and 10 bases, with 11 bases remaining between them. There are 12 residues in the CDR3. Germline assignment: CDR1 MDHEN and CDR2 SYDVKM. The CDR3 nucleotides are TGTGCCAGCAGTTCCAACGGGGGAGAGCAGTTCTTC. Its protein is CASSSNGGEQFF. Full variable domain (missing parts from reference TRBV28 and TRBJ2-1): DVKVTQSSRYLVKRTGEKVFLECVQDMDHENMFWYRQDPGLGLRLIYFSYDVKMKEKGDIPEGYSVSREKKERFSLILESASTNQTSMYLCASSSNGGEQFFGPGTRLTVL.